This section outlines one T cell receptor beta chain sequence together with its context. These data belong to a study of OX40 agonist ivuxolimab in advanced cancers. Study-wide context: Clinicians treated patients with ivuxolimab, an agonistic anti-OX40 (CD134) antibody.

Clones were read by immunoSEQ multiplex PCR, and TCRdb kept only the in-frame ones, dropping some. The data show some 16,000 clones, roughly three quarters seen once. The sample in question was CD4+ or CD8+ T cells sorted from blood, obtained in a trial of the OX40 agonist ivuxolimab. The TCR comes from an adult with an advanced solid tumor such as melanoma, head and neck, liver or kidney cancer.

The DNA of the CDR3 is TGCGCCAGCAGCCGCTCCGGGTCCTATTCTGGGGCCAACGTCCTGACTTTC. This sequence encodes CASSRSGSYSGANVLTF. The chain couples TRBV4-3 to TRBJ2-6; D gene unclear. The CDR3 extends over 17 amino acids. V lost 4 bases and J lost 1, with 14 bases in between. CDR1 LGHNA and CDR2 YSLEER come from the germline V gene.